The rows below give T cell receptor beta chains drawn from one sample of a study of cytotoxic CD8 clonotypes in ibrutinib-treated CLL. The assay was immunoSEQ multiplex PCR, and TCRdb's table has in-frame clones only and misses some. The sample records 50,000 to 75,000 clones, more than 70% being singletons. The sample in question was PBMCs, obtained after 12 months of ibrutinib treatment. The receptors here all came from a human donor with chronic lymphocytic leukemia. Each CDR3 is given with its conserved first and last residue. A D gene is named only where the DNA matches it firmly. Some rows mark clone size as missing; the rest say once, few, many or name a class of expanded clone.

d_gene: NA
v_gene: TRBV19
abundance: NA
j_gene: TRBJ1-2
CDR3aa: CASSIEETFYGYTF
CDR3nt: TGTGCCAGTAGTATCGAGGAGACCTTCTATGGCTACACCTTC

d_gene: NA
v_gene: TRBV6-4
abundance: NA
j_gene: TRBJ2-2
CDR3aa: CASSAEHGTGELFF
CDR3nt: TGTGCCAGCAGCGCCGAACATGGCACCGGGGAGCTGTTTTTT

d_gene: TRBD2
v_gene: TRBV27
abundance: few
j_gene: TRBJ2-7
CDR3aa: CASSSPGLAGWSYEQYF
CDR3nt: TGTGCCAGCAGTTCCCCGGGACTAGCGGGTTGGTCCTACGAGCAGTACTTC

d_gene: NA
v_gene: TRBV27
abundance: NA
j_gene: TRBJ2-3
CDR3aa: CASIGVSTDTQYF
CDR3nt: TGTGCCAGCATTGGTGTTAGCACAGATACGCAGTATTTT

d_gene: NA
v_gene: TRBV28
abundance: NA
j_gene: TRBJ2-7
CDR3aa: CASSFFRGGNEQYF
CDR3nt: TGTGCCAGCAGTTTTTTTAGAGGGGGGAACGAGCAGTACTTC

d_gene: NA
v_gene: TRBV2
abundance: NA
j_gene: TRBJ1-5
CDR3aa: CASRTAFSNQPQHF
CDR3nt: TGTGCCAGCAGGACAGCCTTCAGCAATCAGCCCCAGCATTTT

d_gene: NA
v_gene: TRBV6-5
abundance: NA
j_gene: TRBJ2-1
CDR3aa: CASSYAGRYNEQFF
CDR3nt: TGTGCCAGCAGTTATGCGGGAAGATACAATGAGCAGTTCTTC

d_gene: TRBD1
v_gene: TRBV5-1
abundance: NA
j_gene: TRBJ2-2
CDR3aa: CASSVIPGTVNTGELFF
CDR3nt: TGCGCCAGCAGCGTTATCCCCGGGACAGTAAACACCGGGGAGCTGTTTTTT

d_gene: NA
v_gene: TRBV5-1
abundance: NA
j_gene: TRBJ1-4
CDR3aa: CASKLVSGVPEKLFF
CDR3nt: TGCGCCAGCAAGTTGGTGTCGGGTGTCCCCGAAAAACTGTTTTTT

d_gene: NA
v_gene: TRBV9
abundance: NA
j_gene: TRBJ1-1
CDR3aa: CASSPGNMNTEAFF
CDR3nt: TGTGCCAGCAGCCCTGGTAATATGAACACTGAAGCTTTCTTT

d_gene: TRBD2
v_gene: TRBV28
abundance: NA
j_gene: TRBJ2-3
CDR3aa: CASSLVGLAGSGRKRTDTQYF
CDR3nt: TGTGCCAGCAGTTTAGTGGGACTAGCGGGTTCAGGTCGAAAACGCACAGATACGCAGTATTTT

d_gene: TRBD1
v_gene: TRBV28
abundance: NA
j_gene: TRBJ2-1
CDR3aa: CASSSRQGLGNEQFF
CDR3nt: TGTGCCAGCAGTTCCCGACAGGGCTTGGGCAATGAGCAGTTCTTC

d_gene: NA
v_gene: TRBV2
abundance: NA
j_gene: TRBJ2-1
CDR3aa: CASSIAVSFYNEQFF
CDR3nt: TGTGCCAGCAGTATAGCGGTATCCTTTTACAATGAGCAGTTCTTC

d_gene: NA
v_gene: TRBV20-1
abundance: NA
j_gene: TRBJ2-7
CDR3aa: CSAIVIEQYF
CDR3nt: TGCAGTGCTATTGTAATTGAGCAGTACTTC

d_gene: NA
v_gene: TRBV2
abundance: NA
j_gene: TRBJ1-5
CDR3aa: CASSALLGNQPQHF
CDR3nt: TGTGCCAGCAGCGCCCTATTGGGCAATCAGCCCCAGCATTTT

d_gene: NA
v_gene: TRBV7-2
abundance: once
j_gene: TRBJ1-1
CDR3aa: CASSKTGSSSTEAFF
CDR3nt: TGTGCCAGCAGCAAAACAGGCTCTAGTAGCACTGAAGCTTTCTTT

d_gene: TRBD2
v_gene: TRBV13
abundance: few
j_gene: TRBJ2-3
CDR3aa: CASSLALAGRIQRDSQYF
CDR3nt: TGTGCCAGCAGCTTAGCACTAGCGGGAAGAATCCAGAGAGATTCGCAGTATTTT

d_gene: TRBD1
v_gene: TRBV28
abundance: NA
j_gene: TRBJ1-5
CDR3aa: CASRVGQEIMIHQPQHF
CDR3nt: TGTGCCAGCAGGGTGGGACAGGAAATTATGATCCATCAGCCCCAGCATTTT

d_gene: NA
v_gene: TRBV7-9
abundance: once
j_gene: TRBJ1-2
CDR3aa: CASSSGGGDNYGYTF
CDR3nt: TGTGCCAGCAGCTCAGGTGGGGGCGATAACTATGGCTACACCTTC